A selection of T cell receptor beta chains follows, all from one sample in a study of monozygotic twins with inflammatory bowel disease. For each CDR3 protein, TCRdb gives one entry from its re-call of the 5' RACE reads, without DNA. Its table records approximately 160,000 distinct CDR3 sequences. The sample comprised blood. Source of these receptors: a human donor with ulcerative colitis or Crohn's disease, or a healthy co-twin of an affected twin (not recorded which). The CDR3 runs from the conserved cysteine through the conserved F or W.

V	J	CDR3
TRBV7-2	TRBJ2-7	CASSLAVSSYEQYF
TRBV19	TRBJ2-7	CASSMTRGGEQYF
TRBV14	TRBJ2-5	CASTEASGPQETQYF
TRBV12-3/TRBV12-4	TRBJ1-5	CASSLAGVSQPQHF
TRBV12-3/TRBV12-4	TRBJ1-5	CASSPESQPQHF
TRBV5-1	TRBJ2-3	CASSFGGGSAHTDTQYF
TRBV29-1	TRBJ1-4	CSVERDIDEKLFF
TRBV6-2/TRBV6-3	TRBJ2-7	CASSYGAFTGEQYF
TRBV5-1	TRBJ1-2	CASSLDRGSYGYTF
TRBV27	TRBJ2-1	CASRGLAGVREQFF
TRBV11-2	TRBJ2-1	CASSFPLGASGPYNEQFF
TRBV18	TRBJ1-6	CASSPLTGPGTNSPLHF
TRBV29-1	TRBJ1-2	CSVGQQGAVGYTF
TRBV12-3/TRBV12-4	TRBJ2-3	CASSLGTSTDTQYF
TRBV5-1	TRBJ2-3	CASSPGTGVSTDTQYF
TRBV12-3/TRBV12-4	TRBJ1-6	CASRPGFNSPLHF
TRBV5-6	TRBJ1-2	CASIGDLGADSGYTF
TRBV27	TRBJ1-2	CASSLGFNYGYTF
TRBV5-6	TRBJ1-2	CASGFQDTRNYGYTF
TRBV20-1	TRBJ2-5	CSARDPTSGMETQYF
TRBV11-2	TRBJ1-1	CASSLGWGRGVNTEAFF
TRBV14	TRBJ2-3	CASSLTSGRPITDTQYF
TRBV24-1	TRBJ2-1	CATSDPKRYNEQFF
TRBV20-1	TRBJ1-2	CSAREGRNYGYTF
TRBV6-5	TRBJ2-7	CASSTRTGYEQYF
TRBV13	TRBJ2-4	CASSQIVGPENIQYF
TRBV21-1	TRBJ1-1	CASSKASLGEEAFF